This T cell receptor (beta chain) emerged from a study of T cells after yellow fever vaccination. Notes on the study in general: Faster peaking, at day 5 versus 15, marked a secondary response that was weaker.

Only a few counts were recorded for this clonotype. What it binds is unknown. Between the trimmed V and J ends, which lost 5 bases and 9 bases, there was a span of 11 bases. The CDR3 is 12 amino acids. In germline, CDR1 is LNHNV, CDR2 YYDKDF (reference sequence). TCRdb passed the 5' RACE reads through MiXCR, listing each CDR3 protein once. The sample records 200,000 to 300,000 distinct CDR3 sequences, under 15% being singletons. This chain connects TRBV15 to TRBJ2-1; D uncertain. The sequence was obtained from a man aged 25-45 years who received the YFV17D yellow fever vaccine. Sequences were derived from CD4+ T cells sorted from PBMCs, sampled 45 days after the yellow fever booster vaccination. The CDR3 bases are TGTGCCACCAGCTTTGGTTCGGGTGAGCAGTTCTTC. Residues: CATSFGSGEQFF.